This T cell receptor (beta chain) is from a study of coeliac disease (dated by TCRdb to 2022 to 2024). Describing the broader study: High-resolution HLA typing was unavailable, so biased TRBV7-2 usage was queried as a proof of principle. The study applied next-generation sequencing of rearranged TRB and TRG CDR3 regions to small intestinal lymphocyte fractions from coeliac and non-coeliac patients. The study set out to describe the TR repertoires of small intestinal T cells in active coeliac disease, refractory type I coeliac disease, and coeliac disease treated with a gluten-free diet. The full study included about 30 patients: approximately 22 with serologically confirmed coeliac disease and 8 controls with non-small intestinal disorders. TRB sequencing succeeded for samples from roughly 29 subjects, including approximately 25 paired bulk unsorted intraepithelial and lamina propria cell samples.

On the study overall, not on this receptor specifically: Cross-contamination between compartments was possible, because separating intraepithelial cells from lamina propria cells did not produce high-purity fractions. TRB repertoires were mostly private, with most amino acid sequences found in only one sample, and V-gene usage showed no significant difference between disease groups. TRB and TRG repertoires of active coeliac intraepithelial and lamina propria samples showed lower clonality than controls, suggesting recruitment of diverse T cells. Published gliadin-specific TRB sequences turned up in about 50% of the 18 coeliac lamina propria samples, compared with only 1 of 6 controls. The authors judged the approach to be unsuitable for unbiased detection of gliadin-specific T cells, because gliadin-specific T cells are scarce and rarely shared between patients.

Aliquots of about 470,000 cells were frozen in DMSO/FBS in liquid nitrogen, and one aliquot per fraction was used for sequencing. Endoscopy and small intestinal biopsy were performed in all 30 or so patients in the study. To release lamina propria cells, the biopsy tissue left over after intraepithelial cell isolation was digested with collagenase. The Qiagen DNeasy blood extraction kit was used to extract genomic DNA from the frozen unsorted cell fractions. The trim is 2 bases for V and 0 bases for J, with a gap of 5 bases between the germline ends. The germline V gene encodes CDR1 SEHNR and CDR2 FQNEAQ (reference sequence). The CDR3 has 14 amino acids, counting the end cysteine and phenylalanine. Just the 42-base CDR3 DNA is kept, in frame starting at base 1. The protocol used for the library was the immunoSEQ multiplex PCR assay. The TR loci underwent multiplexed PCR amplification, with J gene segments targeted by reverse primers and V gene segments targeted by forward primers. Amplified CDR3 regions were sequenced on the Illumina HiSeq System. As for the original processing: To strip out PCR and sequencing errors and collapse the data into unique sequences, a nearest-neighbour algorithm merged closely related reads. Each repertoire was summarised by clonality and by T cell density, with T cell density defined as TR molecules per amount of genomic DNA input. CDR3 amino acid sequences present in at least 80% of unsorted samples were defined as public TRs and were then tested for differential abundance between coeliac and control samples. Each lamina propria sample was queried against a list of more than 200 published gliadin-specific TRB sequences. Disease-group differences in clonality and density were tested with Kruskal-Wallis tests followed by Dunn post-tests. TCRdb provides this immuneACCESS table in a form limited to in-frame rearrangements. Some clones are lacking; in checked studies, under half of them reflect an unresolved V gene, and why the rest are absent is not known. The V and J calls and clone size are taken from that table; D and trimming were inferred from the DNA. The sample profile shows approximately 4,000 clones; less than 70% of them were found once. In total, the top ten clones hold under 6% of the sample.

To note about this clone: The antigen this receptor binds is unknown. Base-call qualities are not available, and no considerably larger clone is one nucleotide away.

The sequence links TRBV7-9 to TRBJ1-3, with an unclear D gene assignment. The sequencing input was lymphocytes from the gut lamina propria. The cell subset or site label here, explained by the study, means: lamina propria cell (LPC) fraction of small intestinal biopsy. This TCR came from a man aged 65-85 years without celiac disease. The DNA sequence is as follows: TGTGCCAGCAGCTTACGGGGCTCTGGAAACACCATATATTTT. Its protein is CASSLRGSGNTIYF.